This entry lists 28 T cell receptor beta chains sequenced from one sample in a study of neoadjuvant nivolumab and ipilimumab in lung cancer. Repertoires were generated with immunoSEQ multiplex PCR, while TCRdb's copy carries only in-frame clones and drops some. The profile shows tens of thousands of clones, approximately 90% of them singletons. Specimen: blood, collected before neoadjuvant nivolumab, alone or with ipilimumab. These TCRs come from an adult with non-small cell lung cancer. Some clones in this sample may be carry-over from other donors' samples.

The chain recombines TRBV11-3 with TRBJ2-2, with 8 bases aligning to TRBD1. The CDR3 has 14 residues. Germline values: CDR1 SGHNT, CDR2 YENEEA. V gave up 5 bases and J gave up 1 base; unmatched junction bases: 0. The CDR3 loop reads CASSDRGNTGELFF. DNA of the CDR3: TGTGCCAGCAGCGACAGGGGGAACACCGGGGAGCTGTTTTTT.

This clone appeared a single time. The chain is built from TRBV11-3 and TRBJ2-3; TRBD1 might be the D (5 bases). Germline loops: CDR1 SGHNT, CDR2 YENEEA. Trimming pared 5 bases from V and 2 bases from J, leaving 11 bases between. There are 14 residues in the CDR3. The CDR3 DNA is TGTGCCAGCAGCCCCCGACAGACCACAGATACGCAGTATTTT. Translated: CASSPRQTTDTQYF.

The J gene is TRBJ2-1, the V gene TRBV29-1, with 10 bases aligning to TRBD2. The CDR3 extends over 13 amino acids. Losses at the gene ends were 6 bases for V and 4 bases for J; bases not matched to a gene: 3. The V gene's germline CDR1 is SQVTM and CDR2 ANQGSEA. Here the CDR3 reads CSVAGGIYNEQFF. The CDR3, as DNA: TGCAGCGTAGCGGGAGGGATTTACAATGAGCAGTTCTTC.

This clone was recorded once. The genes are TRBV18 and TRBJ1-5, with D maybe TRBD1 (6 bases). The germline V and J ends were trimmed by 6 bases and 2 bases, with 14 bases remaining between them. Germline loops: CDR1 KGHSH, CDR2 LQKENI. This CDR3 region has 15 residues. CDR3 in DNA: TGTGCCAGCTCCCTCACAGGGAAAGGCAATCAGCCCCAGCATTTT. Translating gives CASSLTGKGNQPQHF.

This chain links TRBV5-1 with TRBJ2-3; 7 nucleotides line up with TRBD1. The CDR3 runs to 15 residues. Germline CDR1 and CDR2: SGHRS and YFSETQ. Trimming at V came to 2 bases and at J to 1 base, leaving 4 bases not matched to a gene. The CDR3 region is CASSLGDSRTDTQYF. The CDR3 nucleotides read TGCGCCAGCAGCTTAGGGGACAGTCGCACAGATACGCAGTATTTT.

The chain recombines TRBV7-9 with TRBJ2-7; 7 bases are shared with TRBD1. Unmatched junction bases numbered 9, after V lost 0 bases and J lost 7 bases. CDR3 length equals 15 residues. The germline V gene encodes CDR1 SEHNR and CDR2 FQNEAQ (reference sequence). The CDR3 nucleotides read TGTGCCAGCAGCTTAGCTACAGGGACAGAACGGGAGCAGTACTTC. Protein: CASSLATGTEREQYF.

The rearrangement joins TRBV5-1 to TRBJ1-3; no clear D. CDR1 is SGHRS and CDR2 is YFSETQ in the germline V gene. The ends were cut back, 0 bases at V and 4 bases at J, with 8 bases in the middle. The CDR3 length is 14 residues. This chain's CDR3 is CASSLAMAGNTIYF. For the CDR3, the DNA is TGCGCCAGCAGCTTGGCCATGGCAGGAAACACCATATATTTT.

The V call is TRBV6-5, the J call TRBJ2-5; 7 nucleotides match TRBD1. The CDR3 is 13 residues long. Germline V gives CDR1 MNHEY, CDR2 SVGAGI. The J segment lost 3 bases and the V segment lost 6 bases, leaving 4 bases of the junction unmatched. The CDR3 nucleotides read TGTGCCAGCAGGGGTACAGGGGAAGAGACCCAGTACTTC. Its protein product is CASRGTGEETQYF.

DNA for the CDR3: TGTGCCAGCAGCTTAGGGCAGGGGATGGGCGAGCAGTACTTC. This codes for CASSLGQGMGEQYF. This sequence joins TRBV7-9 and TRBJ2-7; D might be TRBD1 (6 bases). Germline V gene sequence: CDR1 SEHNR, CDR2 FQNEAQ (reference sequence). The V end was cut by 1 base, the J end by 6 bases, with 13 bases between. The CDR3 has 14 amino acids. The full variable domain, completed using reference TRBV7-9 and TRBJ2-7, is DTGVSQNPRHKITKRGQNVTFRCDPISEHNRLYWYRQTLGQGPEFLTYFQNEAQLEKSRLLSDRFSAERPKGSFSTLEIQRTEQGDSAMYLCASSLGQGMGEQYFGPGTRLTVT.

The CDR3 coding sequence is TGCAGTGCTCCAGCTGGAAACACCATATATTTT. Translation: CSAPAGNTIYF. The chain recombines TRBV20-1 with TRBJ1-3; D is undetermined. Germline assignment: CDR1 DFQATT and CDR2 SNEGSKA (reference sequence). Trimming cost V 5 bases and J 2 bases, with 4 bases left between them. The CDR3 covers 11 residues.

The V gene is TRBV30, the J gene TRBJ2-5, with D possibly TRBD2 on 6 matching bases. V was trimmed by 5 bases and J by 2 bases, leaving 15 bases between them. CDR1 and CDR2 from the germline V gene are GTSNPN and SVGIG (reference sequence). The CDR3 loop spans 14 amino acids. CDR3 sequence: CAWGTGGGQETQYF. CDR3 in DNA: TGTGCCTGGGGGACCGGGGGAGGACAAGAGACCCAGTACTTC.

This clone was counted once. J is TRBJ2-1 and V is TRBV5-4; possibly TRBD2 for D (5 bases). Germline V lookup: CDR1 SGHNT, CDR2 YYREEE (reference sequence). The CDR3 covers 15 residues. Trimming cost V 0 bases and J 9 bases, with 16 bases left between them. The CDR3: CASSLGGRPSPEQFF. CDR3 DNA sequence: TGTGCCAGCAGCTTGGGTGGGAGACCCTCTCCTGAGCAGTTCTTC.

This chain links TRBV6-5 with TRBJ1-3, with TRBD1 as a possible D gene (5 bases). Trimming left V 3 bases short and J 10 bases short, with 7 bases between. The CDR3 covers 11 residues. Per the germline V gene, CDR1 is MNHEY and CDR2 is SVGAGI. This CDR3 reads CASSYGGTIYF. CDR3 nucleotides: TGTGCCAGCAGTTATGGGGGGACCATATATTTT.

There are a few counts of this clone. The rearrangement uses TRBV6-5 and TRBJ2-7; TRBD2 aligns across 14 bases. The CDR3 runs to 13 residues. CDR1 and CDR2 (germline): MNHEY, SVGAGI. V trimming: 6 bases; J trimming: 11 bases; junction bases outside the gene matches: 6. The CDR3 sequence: CASRGLAGEVEYF. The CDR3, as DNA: TGTGCCAGCAGGGGACTAGCGGGAGAGGTTGAGTACTTC.

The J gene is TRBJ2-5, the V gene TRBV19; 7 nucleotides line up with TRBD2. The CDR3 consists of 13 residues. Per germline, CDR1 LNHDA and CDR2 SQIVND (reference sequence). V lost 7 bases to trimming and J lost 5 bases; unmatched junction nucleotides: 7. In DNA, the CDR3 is TGTGCCAGTACCCATACCGGGGGGGAGACCCAGTACTTC. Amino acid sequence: CASTHTGGETQYF.

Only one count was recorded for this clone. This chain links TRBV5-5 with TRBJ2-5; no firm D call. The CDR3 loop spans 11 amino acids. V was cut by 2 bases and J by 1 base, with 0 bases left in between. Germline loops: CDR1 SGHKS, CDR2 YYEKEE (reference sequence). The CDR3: CASSFQETQYF. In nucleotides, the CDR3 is TGTGCCAGCAGCTTCCAAGAGACCCAGTACTTC.

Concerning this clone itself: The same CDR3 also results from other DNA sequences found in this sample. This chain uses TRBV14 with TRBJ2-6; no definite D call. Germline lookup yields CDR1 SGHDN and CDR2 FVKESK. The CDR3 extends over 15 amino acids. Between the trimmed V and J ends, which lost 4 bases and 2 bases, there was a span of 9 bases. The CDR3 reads CASSPKAAGANVLTF. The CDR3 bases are TGTGCCAGCAGCCCCAAGGCTGCTGGGGCCAACGTCCTGACTTTC.

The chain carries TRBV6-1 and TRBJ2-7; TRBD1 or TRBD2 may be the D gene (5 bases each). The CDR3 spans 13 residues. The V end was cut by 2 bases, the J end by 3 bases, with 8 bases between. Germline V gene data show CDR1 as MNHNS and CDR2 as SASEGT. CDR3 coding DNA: TGTGCCAGCAGTGAACGGGGCGGCTACGAGCAGTACTTC. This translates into CASSERGGYEQYF.

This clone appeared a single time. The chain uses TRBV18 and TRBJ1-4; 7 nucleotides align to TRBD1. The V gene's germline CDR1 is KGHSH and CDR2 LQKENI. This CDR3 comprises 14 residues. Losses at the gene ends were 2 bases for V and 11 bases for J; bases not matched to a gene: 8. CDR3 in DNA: TGTGCCAGCTCACCAGGGACAGTAGAGGGGAAACTGTTTTTT. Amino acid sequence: CASSPGTVEGKLFF.

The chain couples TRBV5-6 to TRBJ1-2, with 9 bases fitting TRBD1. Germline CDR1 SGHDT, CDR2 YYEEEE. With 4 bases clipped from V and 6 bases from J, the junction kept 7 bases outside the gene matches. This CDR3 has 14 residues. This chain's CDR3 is CASSADRGADGYTF. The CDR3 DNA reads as TGTGCCAGCAGCGCAGACAGGGGGGCTGATGGCTACACCTTC. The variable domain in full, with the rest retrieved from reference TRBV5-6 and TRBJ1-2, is DAGVTQSPTHLIKTRGQQVTLRCSPKSGHDTVSWYQQALGQGPQFIFQYYEEEERQRGNFPDRFSGHQFPNYSSELNVNALLLGDSALYLCASSADRGADGYTFGSGTRLTVV.

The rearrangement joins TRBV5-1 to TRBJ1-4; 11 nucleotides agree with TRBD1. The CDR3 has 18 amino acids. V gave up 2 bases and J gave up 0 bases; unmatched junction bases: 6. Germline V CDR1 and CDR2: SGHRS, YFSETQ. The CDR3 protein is CASSFRRDRGATNEKLFF. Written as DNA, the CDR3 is TGCGCCAGCAGCTTTCGCCGGGACAGGGGGGCAACTAATGAAAAACTGTTTTTT.

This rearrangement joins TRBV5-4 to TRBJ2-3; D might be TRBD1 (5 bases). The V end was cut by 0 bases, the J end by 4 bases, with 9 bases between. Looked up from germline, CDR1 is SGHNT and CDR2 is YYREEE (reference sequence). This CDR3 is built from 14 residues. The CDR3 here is CASSLASGSDTQYF. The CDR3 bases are TGTGCCAGCAGCTTGGCGTCAGGGTCAGATACGCAGTATTTT.

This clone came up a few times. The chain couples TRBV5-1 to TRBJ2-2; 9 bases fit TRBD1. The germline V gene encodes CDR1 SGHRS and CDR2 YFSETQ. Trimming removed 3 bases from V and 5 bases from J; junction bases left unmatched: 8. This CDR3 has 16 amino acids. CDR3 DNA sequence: TGCGCCAGCAGCTCATTACAGGGGGCAGGGACCGGGGAGCTGTTTTTT. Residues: CASSSLQGAGTGELFF.

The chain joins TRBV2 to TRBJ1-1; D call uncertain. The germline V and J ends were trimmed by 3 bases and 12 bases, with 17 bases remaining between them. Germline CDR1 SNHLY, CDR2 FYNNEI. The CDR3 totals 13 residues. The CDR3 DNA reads TGTGCCAGCAGTGACATGCTGAGTAGCGGAACTTTCTTT. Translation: CASSDMLSSGTFF.

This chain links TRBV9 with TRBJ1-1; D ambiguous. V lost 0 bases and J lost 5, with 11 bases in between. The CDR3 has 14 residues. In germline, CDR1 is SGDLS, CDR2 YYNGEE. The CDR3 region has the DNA TGTGCCAGCAGCGTAGATCTGACTAGGACTGAAGCTTTCTTT. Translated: CASSVDLTRTEAFF.

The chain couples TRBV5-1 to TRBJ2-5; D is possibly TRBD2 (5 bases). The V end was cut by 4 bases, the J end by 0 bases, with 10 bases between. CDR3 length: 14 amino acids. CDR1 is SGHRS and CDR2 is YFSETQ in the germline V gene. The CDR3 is CASSLRSDQETQYF. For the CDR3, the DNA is TGCGCCAGCAGCCTCCGTAGCGACCAAGAGACCCAGTACTTC. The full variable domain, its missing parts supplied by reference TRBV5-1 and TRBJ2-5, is KAGVTQTPRYLIKTRGQQVTLSCSPISGHRSVSWYQQTPGQGLQFLFEYFSETQRNKGNFPGRFSGRQFSNSRSEMNVSTLELGDSALYLCASSLRSDQETQYFGPGTRLLVL.

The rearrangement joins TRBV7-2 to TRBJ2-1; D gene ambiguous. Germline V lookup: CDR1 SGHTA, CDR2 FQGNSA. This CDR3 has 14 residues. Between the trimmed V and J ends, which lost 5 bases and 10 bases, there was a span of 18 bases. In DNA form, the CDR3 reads TGTGCCAGCAGCGCCCCGGTGATGGGAAAGGAGCAGTTCTTC. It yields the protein CASSAPVMGKEQFF.

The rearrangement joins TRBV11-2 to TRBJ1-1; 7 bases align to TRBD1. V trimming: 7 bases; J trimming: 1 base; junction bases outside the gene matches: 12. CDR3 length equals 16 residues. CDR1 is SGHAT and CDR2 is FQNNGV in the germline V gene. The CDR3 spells CASNQGRGQKNTEAFF. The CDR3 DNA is TGTGCCAGCAACCAGGGAAGGGGGCAAAAGAACACTGAAGCTTTCTTT.